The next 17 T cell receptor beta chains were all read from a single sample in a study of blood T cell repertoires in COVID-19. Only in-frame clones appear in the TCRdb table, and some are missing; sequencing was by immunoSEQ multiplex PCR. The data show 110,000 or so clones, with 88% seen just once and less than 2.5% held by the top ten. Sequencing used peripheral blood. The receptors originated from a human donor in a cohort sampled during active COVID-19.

The CDR3 loop reads CASSSDRGYGYTF. CDR3 DNA sequence: TGTGCCAGCAGTTCGGACAGGGGCTATGGCTACACCTTC. The chain links TRBV6-6 to TRBJ1-2; 9 bases are a match to TRBD1. The V gene's germline CDR1 is MNHNY and CDR2 SVGAGI (reference sequence). V shed 4 bases and J 4 bases; nucleotides not matched to a gene: 1. The CDR3 totals 13 residues.

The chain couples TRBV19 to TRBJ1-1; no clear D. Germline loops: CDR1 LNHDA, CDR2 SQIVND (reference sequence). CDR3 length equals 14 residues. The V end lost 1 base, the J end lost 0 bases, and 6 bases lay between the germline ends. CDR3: CASSIGGLNTEAFF. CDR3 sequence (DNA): TGTGCCAGTAGTATAGGCGGGTTGAACACTGAAGCTTTCTTT.

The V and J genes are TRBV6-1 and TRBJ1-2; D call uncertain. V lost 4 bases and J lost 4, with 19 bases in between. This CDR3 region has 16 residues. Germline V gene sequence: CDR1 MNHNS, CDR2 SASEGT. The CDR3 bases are TGTGCCAGCAGTGGGGGTACAGTGTTGGCGGGCTATGGCTACACCTTC. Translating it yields CASSGGTVLAGYGYTF.

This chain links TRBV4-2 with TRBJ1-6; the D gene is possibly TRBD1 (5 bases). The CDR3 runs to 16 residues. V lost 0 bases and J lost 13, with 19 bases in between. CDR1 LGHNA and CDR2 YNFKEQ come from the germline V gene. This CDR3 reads CASSQDQSGVGVPLHF. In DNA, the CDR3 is TGTGCCAGCAGCCAAGATCAGTCGGGGGTGGGTGTCCCCCTCCACTTT.

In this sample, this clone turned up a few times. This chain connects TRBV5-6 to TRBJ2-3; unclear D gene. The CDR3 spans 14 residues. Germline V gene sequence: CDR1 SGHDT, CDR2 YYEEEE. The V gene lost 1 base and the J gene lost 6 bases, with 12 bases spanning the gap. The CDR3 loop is CASSLLGVGDTQYF. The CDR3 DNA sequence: TGTGCCAGCAGCTTGCTCGGCGTCGGGGATACGCAGTATTTT.

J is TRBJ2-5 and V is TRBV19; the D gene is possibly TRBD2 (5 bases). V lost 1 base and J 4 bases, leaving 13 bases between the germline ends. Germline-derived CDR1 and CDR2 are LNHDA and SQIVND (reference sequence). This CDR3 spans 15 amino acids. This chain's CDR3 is CASSIGGRGRETQYF. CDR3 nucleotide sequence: TGTGCCAGTAGTATAGGAGGCCGGGGAAGAGAGACCCAGTACTTC.

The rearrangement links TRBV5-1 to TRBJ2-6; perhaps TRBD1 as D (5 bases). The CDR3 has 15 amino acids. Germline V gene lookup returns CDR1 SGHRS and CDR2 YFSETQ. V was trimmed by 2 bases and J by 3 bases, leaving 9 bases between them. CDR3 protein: CASSLLGDGANVLTF. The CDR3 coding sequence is TGCGCCAGCAGCTTATTAGGGGATGGGGCCAACGTCCTGACTTTC. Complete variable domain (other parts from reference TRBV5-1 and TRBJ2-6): KAGVTQTPRYLIKTRGQQVTLSCSPISGHRSVSWYQQTPGQGLQFLFEYFSETQRNKGNFPGRFSGRQFSNSRSEMNVSTLELGDSALYLCASSLLGDGANVLTFGAGSRLTVL.

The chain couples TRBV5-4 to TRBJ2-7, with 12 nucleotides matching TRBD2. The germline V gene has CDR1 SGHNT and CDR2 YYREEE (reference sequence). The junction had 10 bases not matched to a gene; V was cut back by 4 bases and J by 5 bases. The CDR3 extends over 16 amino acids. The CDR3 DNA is TGTGCCAGCAGCACCCCGACTAGCGGGAGAGCTCACGAGCAGTACTTC. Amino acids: CASSTPTSGRAHEQYF.

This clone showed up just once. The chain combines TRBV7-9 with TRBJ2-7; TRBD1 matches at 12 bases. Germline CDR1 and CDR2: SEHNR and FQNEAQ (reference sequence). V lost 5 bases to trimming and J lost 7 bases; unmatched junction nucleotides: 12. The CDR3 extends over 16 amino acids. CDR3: CASSAGQGAEQEEQYF. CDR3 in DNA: TGTGCCAGCAGCGCGGGACAGGGGGCCGAGCAGGAGGAGCAGTACTTC.

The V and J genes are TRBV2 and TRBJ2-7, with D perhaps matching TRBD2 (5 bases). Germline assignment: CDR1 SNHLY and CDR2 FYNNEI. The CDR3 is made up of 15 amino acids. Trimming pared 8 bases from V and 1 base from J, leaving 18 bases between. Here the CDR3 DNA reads TGTGCCAGCTCCCCCGTGGGAGTAGCTTCCTACGAGCAGTACTTC. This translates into CASSPVGVASYEQYF.

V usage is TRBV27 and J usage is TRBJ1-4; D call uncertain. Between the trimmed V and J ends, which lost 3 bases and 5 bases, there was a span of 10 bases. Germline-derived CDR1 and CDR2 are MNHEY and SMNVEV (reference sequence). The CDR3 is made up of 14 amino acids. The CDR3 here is CASSFLPGNEKLFF. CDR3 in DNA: TGTGCCAGCAGTTTCCTCCCGGGGAATGAAAAACTGTTTTTT.

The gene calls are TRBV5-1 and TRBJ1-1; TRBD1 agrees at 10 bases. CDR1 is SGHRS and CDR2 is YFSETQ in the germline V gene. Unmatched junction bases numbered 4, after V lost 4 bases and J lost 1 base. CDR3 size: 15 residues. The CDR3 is CASSLGQGENTEAFF. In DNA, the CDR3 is TGCGCCAGCAGCCTAGGACAGGGGGAGAACACTGAAGCTTTCTTT.

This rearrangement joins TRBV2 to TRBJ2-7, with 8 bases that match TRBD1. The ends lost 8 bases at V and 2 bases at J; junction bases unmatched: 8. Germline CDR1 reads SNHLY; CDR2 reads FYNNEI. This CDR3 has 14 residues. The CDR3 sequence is CASSREQGAYEQYF. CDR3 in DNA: TGTGCCAGCTCCAGGGAACAGGGGGCCTACGAGCAGTACTTC.

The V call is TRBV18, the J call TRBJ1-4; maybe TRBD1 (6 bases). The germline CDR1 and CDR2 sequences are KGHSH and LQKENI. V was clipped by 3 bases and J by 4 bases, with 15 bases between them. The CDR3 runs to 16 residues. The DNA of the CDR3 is TGTGCCAGCTCACCCCTCGGACAGACTATTAATGAAAAACTGTTTTTT. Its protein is CASSPLGQTINEKLFF.

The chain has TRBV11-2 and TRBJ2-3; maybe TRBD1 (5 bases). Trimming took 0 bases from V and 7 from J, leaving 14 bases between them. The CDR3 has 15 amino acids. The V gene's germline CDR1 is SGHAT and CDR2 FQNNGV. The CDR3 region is CASSLDQGSYYTQYF. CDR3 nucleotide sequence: TGTGCCAGCAGCTTAGATCAGGGATCCTACTATACGCAGTATTTT.

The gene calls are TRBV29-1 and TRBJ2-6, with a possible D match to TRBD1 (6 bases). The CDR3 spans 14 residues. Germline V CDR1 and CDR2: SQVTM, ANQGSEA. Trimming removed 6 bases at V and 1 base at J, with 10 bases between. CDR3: CSVFQGSGANVLTF. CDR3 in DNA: TGCAGCGTGTTTCAGGGGTCTGGGGCCAACGTCCTGACTTTC.

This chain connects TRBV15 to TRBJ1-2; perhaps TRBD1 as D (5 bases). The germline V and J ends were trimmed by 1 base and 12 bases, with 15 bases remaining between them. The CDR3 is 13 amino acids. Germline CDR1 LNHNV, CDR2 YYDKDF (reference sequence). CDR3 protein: CATSRGGRLDHTF. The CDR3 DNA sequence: TGTGCCACCAGCAGAGGGGGCCGACTGGACCACACCTTC.